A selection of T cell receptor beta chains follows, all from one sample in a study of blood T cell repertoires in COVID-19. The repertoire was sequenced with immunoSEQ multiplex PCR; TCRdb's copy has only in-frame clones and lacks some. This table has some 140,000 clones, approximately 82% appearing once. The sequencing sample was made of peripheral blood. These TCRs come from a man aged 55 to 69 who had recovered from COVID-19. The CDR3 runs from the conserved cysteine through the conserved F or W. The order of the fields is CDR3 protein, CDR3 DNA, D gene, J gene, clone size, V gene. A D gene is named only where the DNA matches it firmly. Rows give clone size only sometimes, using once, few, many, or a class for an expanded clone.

CDR3aa: CASRQGLAKNIQYF
CDR3nt: TGTGCCAGTAGGCAGGGGCTAGCCAAAAACATTCAGTACTTC
d_gene: -
j_gene: TRBJ2-4
abundance: -
v_gene: TRBV19

CDR3aa: CASSQVPKTQYF
CDR3nt: TGTGCCAGCAGCCAGGTCCCTAAGACCCAGTACTTC
d_gene: -
j_gene: TRBJ2-5
abundance: -
v_gene: TRBV14

CDR3aa: CATSRIRLAGRLYEQYF
CDR3nt: TGTGCCACCAGCAGAATACGGCTAGCGGGACGATTGTACGAGCAGTACTTC
d_gene: TRBD2
j_gene: TRBJ2-7
abundance: -
v_gene: TRBV15

CDR3aa: CASSEQGSYEQYF
CDR3nt: TGTGCCAGCAGTGAACAGGGTTCCTACGAGCAGTACTTC
d_gene: -
j_gene: TRBJ2-7
abundance: few
v_gene: TRBV27

CDR3aa: CASSLGAASGPPYNEQFF
CDR3nt: TGCGCCAGCAGCTTGGGAGCGGCTAGCGGGCCGCCTTACAATGAGCAGTTCTTC
d_gene: TRBD2
j_gene: TRBJ2-1
abundance: -
v_gene: TRBV5-1

CDR3aa: CSVALGDYQPQHF
CDR3nt: TGCAGCGTCGCCCTCGGGGATTATCAGCCCCAGCATTTT
d_gene: -
j_gene: TRBJ1-5
abundance: -
v_gene: TRBV29-1

CDR3aa: CASSQQGIVVTNEKLFF
CDR3nt: TGCGCCAGCAGCCAACAGGGGATAGTGGTAACTAATGAAAAACTGTTTTTT
d_gene: TRBD1
j_gene: TRBJ1-4
abundance: -
v_gene: TRBV5-1

CDR3aa: CASRGTGALYEQYF
CDR3nt: TGTGCCAGCAGGGGGACAGGGGCGTTATACGAGCAGTACTTC
d_gene: TRBD1
j_gene: TRBJ2-7
abundance: -
v_gene: TRBV27

CDR3aa: CASSFRGNGYTF
CDR3nt: TGTGCCAGCAGCTTCCGGGGGAATGGCTACACCTTC
d_gene: -
j_gene: TRBJ1-2
abundance: -
v_gene: TRBV7-2

CDR3aa: CASSPVTGANYGYTF
CDR3nt: TGTGCCAGCTCACCGGTGACAGGGGCGAACTATGGCTACACCTTC
d_gene: TRBD1
j_gene: TRBJ1-2
abundance: -
v_gene: TRBV18

CDR3aa: CASRATLNTEAFF
CDR3nt: TGTGCCAGTAGAGCGACCCTGAACACTGAAGCTTTCTTT
d_gene: -
j_gene: TRBJ1-1
abundance: -
v_gene: TRBV6-5

CDR3aa: CAWSKGGGVTDTQYF
CDR3nt: TGTGCCTGGAGTAAGGGAGGGGGTGTAACAGATACGCAGTATTTT
d_gene: -
j_gene: TRBJ2-3
abundance: once
v_gene: TRBV30

CDR3aa: CATSDETGIYGYTF
CDR3nt: TGTGCCACCAGTGACGAGACAGGGATCTATGGCTACACCTTC
d_gene: TRBD1
j_gene: TRBJ1-2
abundance: -
v_gene: TRBV24-1

CDR3aa: CASSEAGTINDEQYF
CDR3nt: TGTGCCAGCAGTGAAGCCGGGACAATAAACGACGAGCAGTACTTC
d_gene: -
j_gene: TRBJ2-7
abundance: -
v_gene: TRBV6-1

CDR3aa: CASSSAGADTQYF
CDR3nt: TGTGCCAGTAGTTCGGCGGGGGCAGATACGCAGTATTTT
d_gene: TRBD2
j_gene: TRBJ2-3
abundance: -
v_gene: TRBV19

CDR3aa: CSVGGGPYGTDTQYF
CDR3nt: TGCAGCGTGGGCGGGGGGCCATACGGCACAGATACGCAGTATTTT
d_gene: TRBD2
j_gene: TRBJ2-3
abundance: many
v_gene: TRBV29-1

CDR3aa: CASSSTGKNTEAFF
CDR3nt: TGTGCCAGCTCATCGACAGGGAAGAACACTGAAGCTTTCTTT
d_gene: TRBD1
j_gene: TRBJ1-1
abundance: -
v_gene: TRBV18

CDR3aa: CASSPWTSGATRVSYEQYF
CDR3nt: TGTGCCAGCAGCCCCTGGACTAGCGGGGCTACCCGGGTATCCTACGAGCAGTACTTC
d_gene: TRBD2
j_gene: TRBJ2-7
abundance: -
v_gene: TRBV7-9

CDR3aa: CASSVATGTDYEQYF
CDR3nt: TGTGCCAGCAGCGTTGCCACCGGGACAGACTACGAGCAGTACTTC
d_gene: TRBD1
j_gene: TRBJ2-7
abundance: -
v_gene: TRBV9

CDR3aa: CASSGTIFKNIQYF
CDR3nt: TGTGCCAGCAGCGGTACCATTTTTAAAAACATTCAGTACTTC
d_gene: -
j_gene: TRBJ2-4
abundance: -
v_gene: TRBV28

CDR3aa: CSVRGLAGANEQFF
CDR3nt: TGCAGCGTTAGGGGACTAGCGGGAGCCAATGAGCAGTTCTTC
d_gene: TRBD2
j_gene: TRBJ2-1
abundance: -
v_gene: TRBV29-1

CDR3aa: CASSSNGGWSAGELFF
CDR3nt: TGTGCCAGCAGTTCAAACGGGGGGTGGAGCGCCGGGGAGCTGTTTTTT
d_gene: TRBD2
j_gene: TRBJ2-2
abundance: -
v_gene: TRBV7-2

CDR3aa: CASSLSTGVSGYTF
CDR3nt: TGTGCCAGCAGTTTATCGACAGGGGTGAGTGGCTACACCTTC
d_gene: TRBD1
j_gene: TRBJ1-2
abundance: -
v_gene: TRBV27

CDR3aa: CASSVGGVTGELFF
CDR3nt: TGTGCCAGCAGCGTAGGGGGGGTCACCGGGGAGCTGTTTTTT
d_gene: -
j_gene: TRBJ2-2
abundance: -
v_gene: TRBV9

CDR3aa: CASSLGGKIYGYTF
CDR3nt: TGTGCCAGCAGTTTAGGGGGTAAAATCTATGGCTACACCTTC
d_gene: -
j_gene: TRBJ1-2
abundance: -
v_gene: TRBV6-5

CDR3aa: CASSPDRKNGYTF
CDR3nt: TGCGCCAGCAGCCCGGACAGGAAAAATGGCTACACCTTC
d_gene: TRBD1
j_gene: TRBJ1-2
abundance: -
v_gene: TRBV10-2

CDR3aa: CASSRTAGTDTQYF
CDR3nt: TGTGCCAGTAGTAGGACAGCGGGCACAGATACGCAGTATTTT
d_gene: -
j_gene: TRBJ2-3
abundance: -
v_gene: TRBV19

CDR3aa: CASSVGGGSTDTQYF
CDR3nt: TGTGCCAGCAGCGTTGGGGGCGGTAGCACAGATACGCAGTATTTT
d_gene: -
j_gene: TRBJ2-3
abundance: -
v_gene: TRBV7-9

CDR3aa: CASSPLRDSYGYTF
CDR3nt: TGCGCCAGCAGCCCATTGCGGGACAGCTATGGCTACACCTTC
d_gene: TRBD1
j_gene: TRBJ1-2
abundance: -
v_gene: TRBV4-3

CDR3aa: CASGRQAGQGELFF
CDR3nt: TGTGCCAGCGGCCGGCAGGCCGGTCAGGGGGAGCTGTTTTTT
d_gene: -
j_gene: TRBJ2-2
abundance: -
v_gene: TRBV2

CDR3aa: CASSSPPGGGSNEQFF
CDR3nt: TGTGCCAGCAGCTCCCCCCCGGGGGGCGGGAGCAATGAGCAGTTCTTC
d_gene: -
j_gene: TRBJ2-1
abundance: -
v_gene: TRBV7-3

CDR3aa: CSVGSGSGYTF
CDR3nt: TGCAGCGTTGGATCGGGGAGCGGCTACACCTTC
d_gene: -
j_gene: TRBJ1-2
abundance: -
v_gene: TRBV29-1

CDR3aa: CASSFSGKLGYEQYF
CDR3nt: TGTGCCAGCAGCTTCTCAGGGAAACTCGGCTACGAGCAGTACTTC
d_gene: -
j_gene: TRBJ2-7
abundance: few
v_gene: TRBV9

CDR3aa: CASSVPGHSTQYF
CDR3nt: TGTGCCAGCAGTGTGCCGGGACACAGTACCCAGTACTTC
d_gene: -
j_gene: TRBJ2-5
abundance: -
v_gene: TRBV6-2/TRBV6-3